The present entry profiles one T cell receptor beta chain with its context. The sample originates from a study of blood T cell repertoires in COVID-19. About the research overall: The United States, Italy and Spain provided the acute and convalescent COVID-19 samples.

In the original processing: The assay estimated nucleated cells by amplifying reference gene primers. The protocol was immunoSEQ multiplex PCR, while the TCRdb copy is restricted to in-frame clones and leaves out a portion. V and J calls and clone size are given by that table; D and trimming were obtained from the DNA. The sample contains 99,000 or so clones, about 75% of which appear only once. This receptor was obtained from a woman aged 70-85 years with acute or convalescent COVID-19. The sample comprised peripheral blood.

This CDR3 reads CASSFSTGEAFF. The CDR3 nucleotides read TGTGCCAGCAGCTTTAGTACAGGTGAAGCTTTCTTT. V and J are TRBV7-9 and TRBJ1-1; a possible D gene is TRBD1 (5 bases). V was shortened by 3 bases and J by 7 bases, with 9 bases between the two germline ends. Germline CDR1 reads SEHNR; CDR2 reads FQNEAQ (reference sequence). The length of the CDR3 is 12 residues.